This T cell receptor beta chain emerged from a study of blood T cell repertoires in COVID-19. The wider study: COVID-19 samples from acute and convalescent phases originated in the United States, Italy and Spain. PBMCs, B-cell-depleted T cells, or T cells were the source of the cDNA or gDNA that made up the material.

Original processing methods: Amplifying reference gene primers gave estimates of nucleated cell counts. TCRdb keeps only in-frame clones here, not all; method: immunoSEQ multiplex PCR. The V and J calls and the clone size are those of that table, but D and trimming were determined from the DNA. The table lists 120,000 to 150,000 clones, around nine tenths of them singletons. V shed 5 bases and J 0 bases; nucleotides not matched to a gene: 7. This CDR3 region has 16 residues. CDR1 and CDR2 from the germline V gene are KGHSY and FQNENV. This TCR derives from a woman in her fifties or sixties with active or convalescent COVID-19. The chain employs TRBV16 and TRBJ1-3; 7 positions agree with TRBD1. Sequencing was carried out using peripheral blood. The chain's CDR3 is CASSSGQASSGNTIYF. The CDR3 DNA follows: TGTGCCAGCAGCTCCGGACAGGCGAGCTCTGGAAACACCATATATTTT.